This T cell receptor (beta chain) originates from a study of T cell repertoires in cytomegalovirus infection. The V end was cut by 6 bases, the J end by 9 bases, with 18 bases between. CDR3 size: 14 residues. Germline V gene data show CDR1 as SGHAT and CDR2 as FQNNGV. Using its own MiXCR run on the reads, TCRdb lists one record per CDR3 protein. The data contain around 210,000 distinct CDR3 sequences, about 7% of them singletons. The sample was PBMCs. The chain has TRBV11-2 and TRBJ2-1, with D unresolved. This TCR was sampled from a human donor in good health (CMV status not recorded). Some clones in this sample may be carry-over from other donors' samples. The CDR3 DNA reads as TGTGCCAGCAGAGTGGGCGTTACGGTCGGTGAGCAGTTCTTC. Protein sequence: CASRVGVTVGEQFF.